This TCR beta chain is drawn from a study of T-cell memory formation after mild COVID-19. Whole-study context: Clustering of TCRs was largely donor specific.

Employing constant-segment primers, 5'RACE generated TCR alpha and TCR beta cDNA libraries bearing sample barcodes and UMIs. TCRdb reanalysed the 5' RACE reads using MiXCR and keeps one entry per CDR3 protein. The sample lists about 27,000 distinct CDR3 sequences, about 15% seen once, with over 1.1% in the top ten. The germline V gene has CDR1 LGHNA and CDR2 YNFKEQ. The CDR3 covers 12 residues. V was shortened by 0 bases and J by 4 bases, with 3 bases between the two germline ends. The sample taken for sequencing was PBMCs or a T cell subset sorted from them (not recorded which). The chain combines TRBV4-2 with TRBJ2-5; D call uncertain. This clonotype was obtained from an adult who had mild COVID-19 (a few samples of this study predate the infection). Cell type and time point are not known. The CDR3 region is CASSQDRETQYF. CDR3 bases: TGTGCCAGCAGCCAAGATCGAGAGACCCAGTACTTC.